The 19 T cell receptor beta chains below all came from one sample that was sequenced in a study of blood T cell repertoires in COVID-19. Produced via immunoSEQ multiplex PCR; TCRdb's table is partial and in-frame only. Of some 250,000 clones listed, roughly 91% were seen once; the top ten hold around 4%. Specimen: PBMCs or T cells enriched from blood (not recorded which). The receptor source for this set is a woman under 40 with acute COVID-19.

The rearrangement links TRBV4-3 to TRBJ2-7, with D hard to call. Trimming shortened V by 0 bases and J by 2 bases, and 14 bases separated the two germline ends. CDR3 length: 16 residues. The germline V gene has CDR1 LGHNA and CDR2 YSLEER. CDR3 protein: CASSQEFSATAYEQYF. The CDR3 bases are TGCGCCAGCAGCCAAGAATTCTCAGCAACAGCCTACGAGCAGTACTTC.

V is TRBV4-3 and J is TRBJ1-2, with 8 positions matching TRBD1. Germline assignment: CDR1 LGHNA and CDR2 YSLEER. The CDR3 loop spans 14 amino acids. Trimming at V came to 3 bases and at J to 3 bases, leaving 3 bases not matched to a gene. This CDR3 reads CASSHGQGYYGYTF. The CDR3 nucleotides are TGCGCCAGCAGCCATGGACAGGGATACTATGGCTACACCTTC.

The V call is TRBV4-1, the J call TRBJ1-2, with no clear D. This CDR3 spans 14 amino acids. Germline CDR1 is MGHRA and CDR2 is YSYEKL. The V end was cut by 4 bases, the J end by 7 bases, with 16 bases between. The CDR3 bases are TGCGCCAGCAGCCCCCCGGCAGCCGCGGCTGGCTACACCTTC. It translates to CASSPPAAAAGYTF.

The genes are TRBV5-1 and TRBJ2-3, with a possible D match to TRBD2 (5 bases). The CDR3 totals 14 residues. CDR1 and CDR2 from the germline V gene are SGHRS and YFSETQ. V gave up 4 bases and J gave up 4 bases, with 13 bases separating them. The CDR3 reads CASSPPSSSDTQYF. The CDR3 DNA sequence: TGCGCCAGCAGCCCCCCGTCTAGCTCAGATACGCAGTATTTT.

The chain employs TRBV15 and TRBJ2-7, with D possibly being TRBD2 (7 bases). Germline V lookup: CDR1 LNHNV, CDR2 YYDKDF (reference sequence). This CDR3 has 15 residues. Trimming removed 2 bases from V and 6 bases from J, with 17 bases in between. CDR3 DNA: TGTGCCACCAGCAGACCCCGGGGGGCTTTCGGCGAGCAGTACTTC. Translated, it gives CATSRPRGAFGEQYF.

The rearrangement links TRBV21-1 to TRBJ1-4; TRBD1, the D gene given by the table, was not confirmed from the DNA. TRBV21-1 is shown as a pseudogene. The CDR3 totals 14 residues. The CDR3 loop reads CATLRDRGPEKLFF. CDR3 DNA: TGTGCCACATTAAGGGACAGGGGACCTGAAAAACTGTTTTTT.

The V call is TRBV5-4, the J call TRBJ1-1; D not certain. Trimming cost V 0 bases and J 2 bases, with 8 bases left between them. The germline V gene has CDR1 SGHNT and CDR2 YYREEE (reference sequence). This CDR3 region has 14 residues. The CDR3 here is CASSLDWANTEAFF. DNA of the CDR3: TGTGCCAGCAGCTTGGACTGGGCCAACACTGAAGCTTTCTTT.

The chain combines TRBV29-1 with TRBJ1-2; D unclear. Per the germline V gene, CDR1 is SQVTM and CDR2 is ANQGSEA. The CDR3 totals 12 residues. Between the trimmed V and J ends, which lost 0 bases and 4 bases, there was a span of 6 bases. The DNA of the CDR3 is TGCAGCGTTGAAGATCTGGCCTATGGCTACACCTTC. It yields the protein CSVEDLAYGYTF.

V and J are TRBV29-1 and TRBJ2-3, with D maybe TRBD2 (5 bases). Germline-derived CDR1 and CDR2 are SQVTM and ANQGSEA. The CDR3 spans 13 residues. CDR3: CTIRTHDLDTQYF. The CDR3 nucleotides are TGCACCATTAGGACTCACGACCTAGATACGCAGTATTTT.

This chain's CDR3 is CASSARQGADTGELFF. CDR3 nucleotides: TGCGCCAGCAGCGCCCGGCAGGGGGCGGACACCGGGGAGCTGTTTTTT. The J gene is TRBJ2-2, the V gene TRBV5-1, with 8 bases identical to TRBD1. The CDR3 consists of 16 residues. V lost 4 bases, J lost 3 bases, and 8 bases stayed unmatched. Germline-derived CDR1 and CDR2 are SGHRS and YFSETQ.

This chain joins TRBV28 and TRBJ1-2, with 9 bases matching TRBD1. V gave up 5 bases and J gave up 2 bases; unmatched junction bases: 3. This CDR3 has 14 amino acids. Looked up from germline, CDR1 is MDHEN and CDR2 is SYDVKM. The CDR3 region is CASSLQGANYGYTF. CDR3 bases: TGTGCCAGCAGTCTACAGGGGGCGAACTATGGCTACACCTTC.

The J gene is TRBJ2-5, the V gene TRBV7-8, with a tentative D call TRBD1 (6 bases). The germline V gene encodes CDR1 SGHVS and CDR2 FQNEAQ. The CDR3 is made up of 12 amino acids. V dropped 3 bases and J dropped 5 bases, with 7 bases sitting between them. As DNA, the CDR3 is TGTGCCAGCAGCTTTCAGGGGGAGACCCAGTACTTC. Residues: CASSFQGETQYF.

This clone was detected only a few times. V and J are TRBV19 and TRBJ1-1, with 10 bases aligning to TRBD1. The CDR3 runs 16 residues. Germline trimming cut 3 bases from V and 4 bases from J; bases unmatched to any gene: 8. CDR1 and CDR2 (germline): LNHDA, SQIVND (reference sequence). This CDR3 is CASSIPGTGVATEAFF. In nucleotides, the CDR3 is TGTGCCAGTAGTATCCCCGGGACAGGGGTGGCCACTGAAGCTTTCTTT.

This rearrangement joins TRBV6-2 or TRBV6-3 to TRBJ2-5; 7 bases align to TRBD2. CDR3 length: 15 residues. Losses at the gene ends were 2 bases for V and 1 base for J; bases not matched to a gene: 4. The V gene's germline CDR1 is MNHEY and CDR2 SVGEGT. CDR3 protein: CASSYVGLPQETQYF. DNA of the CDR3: TGTGCCAGCAGTTACGTGGGACTACCCCAAGAGACCCAGTACTTC.

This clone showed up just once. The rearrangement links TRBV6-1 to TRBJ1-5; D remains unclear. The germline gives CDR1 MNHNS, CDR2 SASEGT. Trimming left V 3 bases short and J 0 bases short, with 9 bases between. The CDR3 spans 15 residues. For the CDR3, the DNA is TGTGCCAGCAGTGAGGGCCCTTATAGCAATCAGCCCCAGCATTTT. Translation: CASSEGPYSNQPQHF.

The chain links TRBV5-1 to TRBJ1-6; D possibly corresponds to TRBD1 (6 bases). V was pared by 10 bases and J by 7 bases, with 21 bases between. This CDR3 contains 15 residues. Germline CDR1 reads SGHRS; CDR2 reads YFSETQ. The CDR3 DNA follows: TGCGCCTCCCGGGGGGGGACATCAGGGAATTCACCCCTCCACTTT. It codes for CASRGGTSGNSPLHF.

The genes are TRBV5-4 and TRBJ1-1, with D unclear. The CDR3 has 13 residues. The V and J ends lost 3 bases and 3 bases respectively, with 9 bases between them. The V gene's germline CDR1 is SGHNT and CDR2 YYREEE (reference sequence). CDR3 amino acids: CASSSGTHTEAFF. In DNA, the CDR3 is TGTGCCAGCAGCTCGGGAACCCACACTGAAGCTTTCTTT.

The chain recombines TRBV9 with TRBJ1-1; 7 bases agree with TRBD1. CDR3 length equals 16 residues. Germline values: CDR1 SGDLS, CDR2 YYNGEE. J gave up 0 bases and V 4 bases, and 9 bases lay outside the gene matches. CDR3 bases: TGTGCCAGCAGCAACTCAGGGGGACCGATGAACACTGAAGCTTTCTTT. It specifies CASSNSGGPMNTEAFF.

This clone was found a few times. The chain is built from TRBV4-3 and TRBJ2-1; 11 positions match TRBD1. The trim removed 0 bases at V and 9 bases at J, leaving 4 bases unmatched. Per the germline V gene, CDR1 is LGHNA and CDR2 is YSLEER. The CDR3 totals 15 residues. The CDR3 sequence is CASSQDGQGATEQFF. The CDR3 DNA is TGCGCCAGCAGCCAAGATGGACAGGGGGCGACTGAGCAGTTCTTC.